This T cell receptor (beta chain) was identified in a study of identical twins. Broader study findings: Invariant cells of the MAIT and iNKT types might have partly distorted the zero-insertion analyses. Out-of-frame alpha sequences that twins shared showed excess low generation probability.

In its sample, this clonotype was seen a few times. The antigen remains undetermined. Using its own MiXCR run on the 5' RACE reads, TCRdb lists one record per CDR3 protein. The table lists around 1.7 million distinct CDR3 sequences, more than 30% of them singletons. Germline CDR1 and CDR2: DFQATT and SNEGSKA (reference sequence). The CDR3 has 14 amino acids. V shed 2 bases, J shed 2 bases, and the junction held 4 bases outside the gene matches. This receptor was identified in a newborn girl in good health. The chain couples TRBV20-1 to TRBJ1-1, with TRBD1 identical over 8 bases. Material for sequencing was cord blood. CDR3 sequence (DNA): TGCAGTGCTAGATCGACAGGGGTTAACACTGAAGCTTTCTTT. Translating it yields CSARSTGVNTEAFF.